This T cell receptor beta chain emerged from a study of blood T cell repertoires in COVID-19. The CDR3 length is 14 residues. Losses at the gene ends were 5 bases for V and 5 bases for J; bases not matched to a gene: 8. Germline V gives CDR1 SGHAT, CDR2 FQNNGV. Some clones are missing from TCRdb's copy, which holds only in-frame ones; the method was immunoSEQ multiplex PCR. The sample holds 380,000 or so clones, over 75% seen once. Participants were aged about 18 to 100 years from some 24 US areas. The sequenced sample was PBMCs or T cells enriched from blood (not recorded which). The V gene is TRBV11-2, the J gene TRBJ1-2; 7 bases line up with TRBD1. The sequence was collected from a man between 25 and 39 years old who had recovered from COVID-19. The CDR3 loop reads CASSTGQNLYGYTF. The DNA for the CDR3 is TGTGCCAGCAGCACGGGACAGAACCTATATGGCTACACCTTC.